These 14 T cell receptor beta chains were all obtained from the same sample, sequenced in a study of T cell changes during pregnancy in multiple sclerosis. Some clones are missing from TCRdb's copy, which holds only in-frame ones; the method was immunoSEQ multiplex PCR. The sample contains about 26,000 clones, about 91% of which appear only once. Sequenced material: CD8+ T cells from peripheral blood mononuclear cells, taken in the second trimester of pregnancy. The receptors were sampled from a female donor with multiple sclerosis, enrolled in a pregnancy study.

The CDR3 loop is CSVGGGNEQFF. The CDR3 DNA is TGCAGCGTTGGGGGGGGAAATGAGCAGTTCTTC. The J gene is TRBJ2-1, the V gene TRBV29-1; the match to TRBD2 covers 7 bases. The CDR3 consists of 11 residues. The junction had 1 base not matched to a gene; V was cut back by 4 bases and J by 7 bases. Germline assignment: CDR1 SQVTM and CDR2 ANQGSEA.

This clone was seen a single time. CDR3 sequence reads: CASSSGQSYEQYF. CDR3 bases: TGTGCCAGCAGCTCGGGACAGTCCTACGAGCAGTACTTC. The chain has TRBV7-9 and TRBJ2-7; 7 bases map to TRBD1. V shed 4 bases, J shed 1 base, and the junction held 1 base outside the gene matches. This CDR3 is built from 13 residues. Germline V gene data show CDR1 as SEHNR and CDR2 as FQNEAQ (reference sequence).

The gene calls are TRBV14 and TRBJ2-1; 8 bases fit TRBD2. The CDR3 has 16 amino acids. The junction had 8 bases not matched to a gene; V was cut back by 5 bases and J by 2 bases. Germline V lookup: CDR1 SGHDN, CDR2 FVKESK. In nucleotides, the CDR3 is TGTGCCAGCAGCGGAAGCTTAGCGGGACCCTACAATGAGCAGTTCTTC. Amino acids: CASSGSLAGPYNEQFF.

This chain uses TRBV9 with TRBJ2-5, with a possible D match to TRBD1 (6 bases). The V gene's germline CDR1 is SGDLS and CDR2 YYNGEE. The CDR3 has 15 amino acids. Deletions cut 4 bases from V and 0 bases from J, with 13 bases between. DNA of the CDR3: TGTGCCAGCAGCCTCCTTTGGGGGCACCAAGAGACCCAGTACTTC. This codes for CASSLLWGHQETQYF.

The genes are TRBV11-2 and TRBJ2-7; D may be TRBD2 (5 bases). Trimming removed 8 bases at V and 2 bases at J, with 13 bases between. The CDR3 runs to 13 residues. Germline-derived CDR1 and CDR2 are SGHAT and FQNNGV. DNA for the CDR3: TGTGCCAGCGGGCTCCTACTAGCCTACGAGCAGTACTTC. Translating gives CASGLLLAYEQYF.

This clone was recorded only once. The genes are TRBV27 and TRBJ2-3; 10 positions match TRBD2. CDR1 and CDR2 from the germline V gene are MNHEY and SMNVEV (reference sequence). Unmatched junction bases numbered 15, after V lost 4 bases and J lost 5 bases. The CDR3 sequence is 18 residues long. The CDR3 nucleotides read TGTGCCAGCAGTTCCCAGCGGGAGGGCCCGCCAAGGAAAGATACGCAGTATTTT. Its protein is CASSSQREGPPRKDTQYF.

This clone was picked up one time. CDR3 amino acids: CASTGTASSYEQYF. In DNA form, the CDR3 reads TGTGCCAGCACCGGGACAGCCAGCTCCTACGAGCAGTACTTC. V and J are TRBV2 and TRBJ2-7, with 7 nucleotides matching TRBD1. V shed 7 bases, J shed 0 bases, and the junction held 6 bases outside the gene matches. The CDR3 is made up of 14 amino acids. Germline loops: CDR1 SNHLY, CDR2 FYNNEI.

The chain uses TRBV6-5 and TRBJ1-2; no reliable D call. The germline gives CDR1 MNHEY, CDR2 SVGAGI. Trimming left V 5 bases short and J 6 bases short, with 16 bases between. CDR3 length: 14 amino acids. CDR3 nucleotide sequence: TGTGCCAGCAGTCCCGGAGGGTTTCGGGATGGCTACACCTTC. This sequence encodes CASSPGGFRDGYTF.

The rearrangement uses TRBV4-3 and TRBJ2-7; possibly TRBD2 for D (6 bases). Per the germline V gene, CDR1 is LGHNA and CDR2 is YSLEER. The length of the CDR3 is 15 residues. Trimming removed 4 bases from V and 4 bases from J, with 17 bases in between. For the CDR3, the DNA is TGCGCCAGCAGCCCCTCCGGGACGGCGGGGTACGAGCAGTACTTC. The encoded protein is CASSPSGTAGYEQYF.

This clone came up once. The rearrangement links TRBV28 to TRBJ2-7; a possible D gene is TRBD2 (7 bases). The V end lost 7 bases, the J end lost 1 base, and 11 bases lay between the germline ends. The CDR3 runs 13 residues. Germline CDR1 MDHEN, CDR2 SYDVKM. The CDR3 loop reads CASTGGESYEQYF. The CDR3 nucleotides are TGTGCCAGCACGGGGGGCGAATCCTACGAGCAGTACTTC. Combining the CDR3 with reference TRBV28 and TRBJ2-7 gives the whole variable domain DVKVTQSSRYLVKRTGEKVFLECVQDMDHENMFWYRQDPGLGLRLIYFSYDVKMKEKGDIPEGYSVSREKKERFSLILESASTNQTSMYLCASTGGESYEQYFGPGTRLTVT.

The rearrangement uses TRBV9 and TRBJ2-1; tentative D call: TRBD2 (6 bases). Trimming stripped 7 bases from V and 4 bases from J, with 12 bases between. The germline V gene has CDR1 SGDLS and CDR2 YYNGEE. The CDR3 is 13 amino acids. The CDR3 nucleotides read TGTGCCAGCCAGTCTGGGGGGTACAATGAGCAGTTCTTC. Translating it yields CASQSGGYNEQFF. The full variable domain, in which reference TRBV9 and TRBJ2-1 provide the parts outside the CDR3, is DSGVTQTPKHLITATGQRVTLRCSPRSGDLSVYWYQQSLDQGLQFLIQYYNGEERAKGNILERFSAQQFPDLHSELNLSSLELGDSALYFCASQSGGYNEQFFGPGTRLTVL.

V is TRBV28 and J is TRBJ2-7; D perhaps matches TRBD2 (6 bases). CDR3 length: 15 amino acids. Looked up from germline, CDR1 is MDHEN and CDR2 is SYDVKM. V was shortened by 2 bases and J by 1 base, with 12 bases between the two germline ends. The CDR3 sequence is CASSLGGTGSYEQYF. CDR3 DNA sequence: TGTGCCAGCAGTTTAGGCGGGACCGGTTCCTACGAGCAGTACTTC.

V and J are TRBV12-2 and TRBJ1-1. TRBV12-2 is a known pseudogene. The CDR3 totals 18 residues. The CDR3 loop is CASRLEGSGRTENTEAFF. Here the CDR3 DNA reads TGTGCAAGTCGCTTAGAGGGGTCCGGGAGGACAGAGAACACTGAAGCTTTCTTT.

The gene calls are TRBV6-5 and TRBJ1-5; perhaps TRBD1 as D (6 bases). The CDR3 covers 13 residues. Trimming pared 6 bases from V and 7 bases from J, leaving 13 bases between. In germline, CDR1 is MNHEY, CDR2 SVGAGI. The CDR3 nucleotides read TGTGCCAGCAGCCGGGGGGCAGAGCAGCCCCAGCATTTT. Its protein product is CASSRGAEQPQHF.